Listed here are 15 T cell receptor beta chains from one sample, sequenced in a study of blood T cell repertoires in COVID-19. Libraries were prepared by immunoSEQ multiplex PCR; TCRdb keeps only in-frame clonotypes and omits some of them. The sample comprises fewer than 300,000 clones, roughly 90% of which are singletons, and 1% to 1.3% rests with the top ten. The sample taken for sequencing was PBMCs or T cells enriched from blood (not recorded which). Receptors originate from a woman aged 25-40 years who had recovered from COVID-19.

The rearrangement uses TRBV24-1 and TRBJ2-3; 9 nucleotides align to TRBD2. The CDR3 is 19 residues long. V was pared by 3 bases and J by 3 bases, with 15 bases of the junction left unmatched. Germline values: CDR1 KGHDR, CDR2 SFDVKD. The CDR3 spells CATSDVGSGSEFGTDTQYF. The DNA of the CDR3 is TGTGCCACCAGTGATGTCGGTAGCGGGAGTGAGTTTGGTACAGATACGCAGTATTTT.

The chain uses TRBV5-8 and TRBJ1-1, with D possibly TRBD1 on 5 matching bases. The CDR3 sequence is 15 residues long. Trimming cost V 0 bases and J 0 bases, with 9 bases left between them. CDR1 is SGHTS and CDR2 is YDEGEE in the germline V gene. In DNA, the CDR3 is TGTGCCAGCAGCTTGGCCGCAGGGATGAACACTGAAGCTTTCTTT. This gives the protein CASSLAAGMNTEAFF.

The genes are TRBV19 and TRBJ2-2; D possibly corresponds to TRBD2 (6 bases). In germline, CDR1 is LNHDA, CDR2 SQIVND (reference sequence). Trimming took off 10 bases at V and 0 bases at J, with 15 bases between the two ends. This CDR3 contains 15 residues. DNA for the CDR3: TGTGCCACACTAACCGGGACTGCGAACACCGGGGAGCTGTTTTTT. Protein product: CATLTGTANTGELFF.

The chain employs TRBV28 and TRBJ1-5; TRBD1 agrees at 7 bases. The CDR3 totals 16 residues. Germline values: CDR1 MDHEN, CDR2 SYDVKM. Trimming removed 0 bases from V and 6 bases from J; junction bases left unmatched: 8. In DNA, the CDR3 is TGTGCCAGCAGTTTATGGACAGGGATAGGGGGTCAGCCCCAGCATTTT. Residues: CASSLWTGIGGQPQHF.

This chain links TRBV7-9 with TRBJ2-7; D is undetermined. Germline assignment: CDR1 SEHNR and CDR2 FQNEAQ (reference sequence). V lost 1 base and J lost 2, with 9 bases in between. The CDR3 runs 14 residues. CDR3 DNA: TGTGCCAGCAGCTTAGATCACAGCACCTACGAGCAGTACTTC. Protein: CASSLDHSTYEQYF.

The chain employs TRBV7-3 and TRBJ2-1, with TRBD2 as a possible D gene (5 bases). The V end was cut by 5 bases, the J end by 10 bases, with 15 bases between. CDR3 length equals 13 residues. In germline, CDR1 is SGHTA, CDR2 FQGTGA. The CDR3 is CASSMDWGLEQFF. CDR3 sequence (DNA): TGTGCCAGCAGCATGGACTGGGGTCTGGAGCAGTTCTTC.

This clone was seen just once. This chain connects TRBV7-2 to TRBJ2-7; D is possibly TRBD1 (6 bases). The CDR3 has 14 amino acids. Germline CDR1 and CDR2: SGHTA and FQGNSA. The V end was cut by 5 bases, the J end by 4 bases, with 15 bases between. Written as DNA, the CDR3 is TGTGCCAGCAGCCCAAGGTTGGGGGCATACGAGCAGTACTTC. This gives the protein CASSPRLGAYEQYF.

The CDR3 DNA is TGCGCCAGCAGTCCCGGGACTAGCGGGAGCAACCAAGAGACCCAGTACTTC. This codes for CASSPGTSGSNQETQYF. The chain links TRBV10-1 to TRBJ2-5; 14 bases are shared with TRBD2. The CDR3 spans 17 residues. V gave up 5 bases and J gave up 0 bases; unmatched junction bases: 5. CDR1 WNHNN and CDR2 SYGVQD come from the germline V gene (reference sequence).

This clone was recorded once. The J gene is TRBJ1-5, the V gene TRBV24-1; D call uncertain. The germline CDR1 and CDR2 sequences are KGHDR and SFDVKD. With 10 bases removed from V and 0 bases from J, the gap between germline ends came to 12 bases. The CDR3 is 14 amino acids. As DNA, the CDR3 is TGTGCCACGGGGAGTAGGGATAGCAATCAGCCCCAGCATTTT. Translation gives CATGSRDSNQPQHF.

The chain has TRBV9 and TRBJ2-1, with TRBD2 identical over 7 bases. V lost 1 base to trimming and J lost 2 bases; unmatched junction nucleotides: 15. The CDR3 contains 19 residues. Germline values: CDR1 SGDLS, CDR2 YYNGEE. The CDR3 reads CASSVSDPGGIRPYNEQFF. The CDR3 DNA follows: TGTGCCAGCAGCGTAAGTGACCCCGGGGGGATTAGGCCCTACAATGAGCAGTTCTTC.

The chain carries TRBV4-1 and TRBJ2-2, with D maybe TRBD1 (5 bases). V was clipped by 1 base and J by 6 bases, with 9 bases between them. Germline CDR1 and CDR2: MGHRA and YSYEKL. The CDR3 contains 14 residues. CDR3 DNA sequence: TGCGCCAGCAGCCAAGGACAGAGCCCCGGGGAGCTGTTTTTT. Translated: CASSQGQSPGELFF.

This clone was counted only a few times. The chain has TRBV28 and TRBJ1-5, with D unresolved. V was shortened by 5 bases and J by 1 base, with 3 bases between the two germline ends. The germline V gene has CDR1 MDHEN and CDR2 SYDVKM. The CDR3 consists of 12 residues. In DNA, the CDR3 is TGTGCCAGCAGTGAGAGCAATCAGCCCCAGCATTTT. Residues: CASSESNQPQHF.

This chain links TRBV7-9 with TRBJ1-2; D gene ambiguous. Trimming pared 0 bases from V and 4 bases from J, leaving 18 bases between. The CDR3 has 17 amino acids. CDR1 is SEHNR and CDR2 is FQNEAQ in the germline V gene (reference sequence). The CDR3 coding sequence is TGTGCCAGCAGCTTAGCCCCGGGTGGAGATCGGCTCTATGGCTACACCTTC. This encodes CASSLAPGGDRLYGYTF. Full variable domain (remainder filled in from reference TRBV7-9 and TRBJ1-2): DTGVSQNPRHKITKRGQNVTFRCDPISEHNRLYWYRQTLGQGPEFLTYFQNEAQLEKSRLLSDRFSAERPKGSFSTLEIQRTEQGDSAMYLCASSLAPGGDRLYGYTFGSGTRLTVV.

The V gene is TRBV4-2, the J gene TRBJ2-7; 7 bases agree with TRBD1. The CDR3 runs to 15 residues. CDR1 and CDR2 (germline): LGHNA, YNFKEQ. V was clipped by 0 bases and J by 4 bases; unmatched bases: 6. CDR3 nucleotides: TGTGCCAGCAGCCAAGATCTGGGACAGACATACGAGCAGTACTTC. Encoded protein: CASSQDLGQTYEQYF.

V is TRBV2 and J is TRBJ2-5; 9 bases are a match to TRBD1. In germline, CDR1 is SNHLY, CDR2 FYNNEI. This CDR3 comprises 15 residues. Losses at the gene ends were 4 bases for V and 4 bases for J; bases not matched to a gene: 7. The CDR3 protein is CASSALQGAGETQYF. The CDR3 DNA follows: TGTGCCAGCAGTGCTCTACAGGGGGCGGGAGAGACCCAGTACTTC.